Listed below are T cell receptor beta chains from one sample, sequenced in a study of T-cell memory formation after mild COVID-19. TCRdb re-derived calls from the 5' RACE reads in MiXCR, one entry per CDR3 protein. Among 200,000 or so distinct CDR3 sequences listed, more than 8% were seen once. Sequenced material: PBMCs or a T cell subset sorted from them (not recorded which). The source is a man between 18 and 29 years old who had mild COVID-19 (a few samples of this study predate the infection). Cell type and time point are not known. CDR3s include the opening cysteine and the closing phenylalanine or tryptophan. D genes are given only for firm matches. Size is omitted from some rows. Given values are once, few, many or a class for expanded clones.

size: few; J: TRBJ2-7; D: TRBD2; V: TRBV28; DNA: TGTGCCAGCAGAGGCGAGACTAGCGGGTCCTACGAGCAGTACTTC; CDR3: CASRGETSGSYEQYF
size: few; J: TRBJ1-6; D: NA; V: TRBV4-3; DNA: TGCGCCAGCAGCGCGGGAAGGGGAGGGCGTAATTCACCCCTCCACTTT; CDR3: CASSAGRGGRNSPLHF
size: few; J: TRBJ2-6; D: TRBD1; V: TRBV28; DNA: TGTGCCAGCAGTCCTTATAGGACAGGCCGCAGGGCGGGGGCCAACGTCCTGACTTTC; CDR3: CASSPYRTGRRAGANVLTF
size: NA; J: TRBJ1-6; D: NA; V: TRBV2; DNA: TGTGCCAGCAGTAACCAGGGCGTGAGGGGGAATTCACCCCTCCACTTT; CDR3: CASSNQGVRGNSPLHF
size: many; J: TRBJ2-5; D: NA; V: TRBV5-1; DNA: TGCGCCAGCAGCCCCGGAGGAGAGACCCAGTACTTC; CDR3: CASSPGGETQYF
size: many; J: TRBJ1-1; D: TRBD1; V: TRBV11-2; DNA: TGTGCCAGCAGCGGGGACAGAAACACTGAAGCTTTCTTT; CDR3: CASSGDRNTEAFF
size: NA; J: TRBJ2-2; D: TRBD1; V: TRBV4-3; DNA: TGCGCCAGCAGCCAAGAATGGACAGGGGGTTCGGGGGAGCTGTTTTTT; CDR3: CASSQEWTGGSGELFF
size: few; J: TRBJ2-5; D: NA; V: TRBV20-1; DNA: TGCAGTGCTAGAAACGGGCAGGGTAGGCAAGAGACCCAGTACTTC; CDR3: CSARNGQGRQETQYF
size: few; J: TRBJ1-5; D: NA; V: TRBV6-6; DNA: TGTGCCAGCTTTGAGCCGGCGGAGGCTCAGCCCCAGCATTTT; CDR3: CASFEPAEAQPQHF
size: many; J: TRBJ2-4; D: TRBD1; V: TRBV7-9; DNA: TGTGCCAGCAGCCCTCCGACGTGGGACAGGGACATTCAGTACTTC; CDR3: CASSPPTWDRDIQYF
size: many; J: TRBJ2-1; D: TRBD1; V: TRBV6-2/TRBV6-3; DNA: TGTGCCAGCAGAACCTACAGGGGGGAATCCTACAATGAGCAGTTCTTC; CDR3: CASRTYRGESYNEQFF
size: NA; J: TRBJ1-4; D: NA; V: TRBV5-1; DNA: TGCGCCAGCAGCTTGAATCGTCCCGGTCATAATGAAAAACTGTTTTTT; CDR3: CASSLNRPGHNEKLFF
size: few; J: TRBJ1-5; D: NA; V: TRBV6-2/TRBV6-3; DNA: TGTGCCAGCACCTGGCAGGGATATAGCAATCAGCCCCAGCATTTT; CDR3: CASTWQGYSNQPQHF
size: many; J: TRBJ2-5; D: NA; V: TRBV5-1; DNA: TGTGCCAGCAGCTTGGGGGAAGAGACCCAGTACTTC; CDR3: CASSLGEETQYF
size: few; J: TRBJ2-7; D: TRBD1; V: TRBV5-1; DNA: TGCGCCAGCAGCTTTGGACAGGGGGATTCCTACGAGCAGTACTTC; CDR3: CASSFGQGDSYEQYF
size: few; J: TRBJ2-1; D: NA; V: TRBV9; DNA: TGTGCCAGCAGCGTAGGGTCCCTCGGGAATGAGCAGTTCTTC; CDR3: CASSVGSLGNEQFF
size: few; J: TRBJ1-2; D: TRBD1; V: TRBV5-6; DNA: TGTGCCAGCAGCCTGACAGGGGCCTATGGCTACACCTTC; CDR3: CASSLTGAYGYTF
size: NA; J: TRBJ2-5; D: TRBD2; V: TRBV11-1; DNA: TGTGCCAGCAGCTTAGCCGGGACTAGGGACGTGGAGACCCAGTACTTC; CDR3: CASSLAGTRDVETQYF
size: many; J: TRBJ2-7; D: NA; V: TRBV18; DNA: TGTGCCAGCTCACCGGGGGGCAGCTCCTACGAGCAGTACTTC; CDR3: CASSPGGSSYEQYF
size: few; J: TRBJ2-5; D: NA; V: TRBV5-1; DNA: TGCGCCAGCAGCTTAAACCCAGACAGGTTCGCGACCCAGTACTTC; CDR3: CASSLNPDRFATQYF
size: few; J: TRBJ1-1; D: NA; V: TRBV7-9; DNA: TGTGCCAGCAGCGTAGACAGGAGCACTGAAGCTTTCTTT; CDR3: CASSVDRSTEAFF
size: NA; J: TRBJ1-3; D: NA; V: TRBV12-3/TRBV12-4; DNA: TGTGCCAGCAGTTTCGGAGGGGCGACTGGTGGAAACACCATATATTTT; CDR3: CASSFGGATGGNTIYF
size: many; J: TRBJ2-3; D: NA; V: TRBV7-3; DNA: TGTGCCAGCAGCTTAGATCGGGACAAACAGTATTTT; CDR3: CASSLDRDKQYF
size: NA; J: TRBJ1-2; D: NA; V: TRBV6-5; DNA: TGTGCCAGCAGAAAACCGGGACCTATCGGCTATGGCTACACCTTC; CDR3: CASRKPGPIGYGYTF
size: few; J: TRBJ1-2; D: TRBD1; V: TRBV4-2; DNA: TGTGCCAGCAGCCCGGGACAGGGAGTAAACTATGGCTACACCTTC; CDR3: CASSPGQGVNYGYTF
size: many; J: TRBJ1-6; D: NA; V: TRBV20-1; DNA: TGCAGTGCTGCTTACTCGGGGGTGTTTAGTTCACCCCTCCACTTT; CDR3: CSAAYSGVFSSPLHF
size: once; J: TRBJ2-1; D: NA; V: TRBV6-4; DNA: TGTGCCAGCAGTGCCTACGGGGTAAGCTCCTACAATGAGCAGTTCTTC; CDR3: CASSAYGVSSYNEQFF
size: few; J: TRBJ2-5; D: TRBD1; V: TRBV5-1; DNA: TGCGCCAGCAGCTCTCAGGACAGGCGGCAGACCCAGTACTTC; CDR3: CASSSQDRRQTQYF
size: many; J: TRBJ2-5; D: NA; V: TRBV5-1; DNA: TGCGCCAGCAGCGATTTAACGGCTGTGGAGACCCAGTACTTC; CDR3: CASSDLTAVETQYF
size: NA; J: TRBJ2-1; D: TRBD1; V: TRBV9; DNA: TGTGCCAGCCAGCCTGGGACAGCTTCCTACAATGAGCAGTTCTTC; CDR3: CASQPGTASYNEQFF
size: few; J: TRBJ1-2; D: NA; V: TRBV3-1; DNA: TGTGCCAGCAGCCAAGGGACAGAGAGCTACACCTTC; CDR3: CASSQGTESYTF
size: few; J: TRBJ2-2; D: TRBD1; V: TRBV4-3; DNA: TGCGCCAGCAGCCACAGAACTGTTCGACAGGGCACCGGGGAGCTGTTTTTT; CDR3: CASSHRTVRQGTGELFF
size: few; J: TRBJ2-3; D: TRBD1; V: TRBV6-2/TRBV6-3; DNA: TGTGCCAGCAGTCTCCGACAGGGGAATACGCAGTATTTT; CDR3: CASSLRQGNTQYF
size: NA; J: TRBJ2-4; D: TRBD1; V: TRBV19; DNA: TGTGCCAGTAGTCCTTTGGACAGGGAGAACATTCAGTACTTC; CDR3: CASSPLDRENIQYF
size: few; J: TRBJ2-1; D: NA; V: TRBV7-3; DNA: TGTGCCAGCAGCTTAACAGGGGGTGGTAATGAGCAGTTCTTC; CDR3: CASSLTGGGNEQFF
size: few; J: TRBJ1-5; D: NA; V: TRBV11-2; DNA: TGTGCCAGCAGCTTAGATGTAGGCAATCAGCCCCAGCATTTT; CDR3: CASSLDVGNQPQHF
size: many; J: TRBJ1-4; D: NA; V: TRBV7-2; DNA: TGTGCCAGCAGCTTAGGGGCGACGGAAACTCTGTTTTTT; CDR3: CASSLGATETLFF
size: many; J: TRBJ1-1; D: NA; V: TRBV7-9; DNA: TGTGCCAGCAGCTTAGCCGGTGACACTGAAGCTTTCTTT; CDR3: CASSLAGDTEAFF
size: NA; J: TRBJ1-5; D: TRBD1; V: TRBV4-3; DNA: TGCGCCAGCAGCCAATATTACTCCGGGACAGCAGATCAGCCCCAGCATTTT; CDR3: CASSQYYSGTADQPQHF
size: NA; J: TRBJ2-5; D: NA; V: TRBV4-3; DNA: TGCGCCAGCAGTAAGGGTGTTTTTCAGGAGACCCAGTACTTC; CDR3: CASSKGVFQETQYF
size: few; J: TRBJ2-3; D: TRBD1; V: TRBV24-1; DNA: TGTGCCACCAGTGAAGGGGGCAGGGGGCCAGATACGCAGTATTTT; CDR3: CATSEGGRGPDTQYF
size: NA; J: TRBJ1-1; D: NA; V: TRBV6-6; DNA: TGTGCCAGCAGTTACGGGACTCTGGGAGCTTTCTTT; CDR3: CASSYGTLGAFF
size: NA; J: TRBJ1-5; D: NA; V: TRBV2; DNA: TGTGCCAGCAGTCCCGACATGGGGGCTCAGCCCCAGCATTTT; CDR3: CASSPDMGAQPQHF
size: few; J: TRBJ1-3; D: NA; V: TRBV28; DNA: TGTGCCAGCAGCCCCCCTGGGGGATATGGAAACACCATATATTTT; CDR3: CASSPPGGYGNTIYF
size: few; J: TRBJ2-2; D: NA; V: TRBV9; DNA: TGTGCCAGCAGCGTAGGGGGCCGAAACACCGGGGAGCTGTTTTTT; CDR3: CASSVGGRNTGELFF
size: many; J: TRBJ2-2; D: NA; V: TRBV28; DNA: TGTGCCAGCAGTCGCCTCTACGGGGAGCTGTTTTTT; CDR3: CASSRLYGELFF
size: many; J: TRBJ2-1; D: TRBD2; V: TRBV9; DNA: TGTGCCAGCAGCGTAGCTGGTAGCGGGGGGAGCGATGAGCAGTTCTTC; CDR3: CASSVAGSGGSDEQFF
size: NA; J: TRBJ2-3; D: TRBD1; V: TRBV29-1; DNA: TGCAGCGTAACCGGGACAGGGACAGATACGCAGTATTTT; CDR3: CSVTGTGTDTQYF
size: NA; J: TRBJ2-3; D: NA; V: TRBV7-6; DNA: TGTGCCAGCAGCTTAGGGAACGGACTCACAGATACGCAGTATTTT; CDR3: CASSLGNGLTDTQYF
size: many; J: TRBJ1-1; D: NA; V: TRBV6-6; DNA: TGTGCCAGCAGTCCGGGGAGGATGAACACTGAAGCTTTCTTT; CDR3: CASSPGRMNTEAFF
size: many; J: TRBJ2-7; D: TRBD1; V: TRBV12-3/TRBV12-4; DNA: TGTGCCAGCAGTTTGGGACAGCGCTACGAGCAGTACTTC; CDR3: CASSLGQRYEQYF
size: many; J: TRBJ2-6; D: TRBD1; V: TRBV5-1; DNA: TGCGCCAGCAGCTTGGGACTGGGACAGACAGACAACGTCCTGACTTTC; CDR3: CASSLGLGQTDNVLTF
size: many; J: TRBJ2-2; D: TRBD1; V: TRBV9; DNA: TGTGCCAGCAGCGTACAGGGGGTTGCCGGGGAGCTGTTTTTT; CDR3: CASSVQGVAGELFF
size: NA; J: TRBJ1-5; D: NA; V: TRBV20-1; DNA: TGCAGTGCGGCGAGTTATAGCAATCAGCCCCAGCATTTT; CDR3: CSAASYSNQPQHF